A single sample is the source of the 16 T cell receptor beta chains below, sequenced in a study of T cell repertoires in cytomegalovirus infection. TCRdb fed the reads into MiXCR, producing one record per CDR3 protein. The repertoire has about 530,000 distinct CDR3 sequences, less than 30% of them found once; the top ten carry over 10%. The sequenced material came from PBMCs. These receptors were collected from a human donor in good health (CMV status not recorded). Some clones in this sample may be carry-over from other donors' samples.

This clonotype appeared many times. V is TRBV7-2 and J is TRBJ2-5; 9 nucleotides align to TRBD1. V trimming: 7 bases; J trimming: 3 bases; junction bases outside the gene matches: 9. Germline V gives CDR1 SGHTA, CDR2 FQGNSA. This CDR3 region has 15 residues. This CDR3 is CASNPGDRAEETQYF. CDR3 sequence (DNA): TGTGCCAGCAACCCGGGGGACAGGGCAGAAGAGACCCAGTACTTC.

This chain links TRBV27 with TRBJ1-5; D remains unclear. Deletions cut 2 bases from V and 4 bases from J, with 9 bases between. The CDR3 loop spans 14 amino acids. Germline V gene sequence: CDR1 MNHEY, CDR2 SMNVEV (reference sequence). Written as DNA, the CDR3 is TGTGCCAGCAGTTTAATCTTCTCGAATCAGCCCCAGCATTTT. Translating it yields CASSLIFSNQPQHF.

The CDR3: CASGKQGGRQPQHF. The DNA of the CDR3 is TGTGCTAGTGGAAAACAGGGGGGCCGCCAGCCCCAGCATTTT. This chain connects TRBV12-5 to TRBJ1-5, with 8 bases aligning to TRBD1. CDR1 is LGHNT and CDR2 is FRNRAP in the germline V gene. V was clipped by 6 bases and J by 7 bases; unmatched bases: 8. The CDR3 spans 14 residues.

V is TRBV5-1 and J is TRBJ1-2; the D is unclear. CDR1 and CDR2 from the germline V gene are SGHRS and YFSETQ. CDR3 size: 16 residues. V was shortened by 0 bases and J by 6 bases, with 18 bases between the two germline ends. The DNA of the CDR3 is TGCGCCAGCAGCTTGGGGACGGCAGACGGGCGGGATGGCTACACCTTC. Its translation: CASSLGTADGRDGYTF.

V gene TRBV20-1 combines with J gene TRBJ2-5; TRBD2 agrees at 11 bases. Germline-derived CDR1 and CDR2 are DFQATT and SNEGSKA (reference sequence). Trimming cost V 6 bases and J 0 bases; bases outside gene matches: 6. This CDR3 has 15 amino acids. The CDR3 region is CSAIRLAGYQETQYF. In DNA form, the CDR3 reads TGCAGTGCCATAAGACTAGCGGGGTACCAAGAGACCCAGTACTTC.

Ten or more counts support this clonotype. The rearrangement links TRBV7-2 to TRBJ1-1; no clear D. V was pared by 1 base and J by 7 bases, with 10 bases between. This CDR3 is built from 13 residues. Germline V gene lookup returns CDR1 SGHTA and CDR2 FQGNSA. CDR3 in amino acids: CASSLDRRVEAFF. CDR3 sequence (DNA): TGTGCCAGCAGCTTAGACCGACGGGTTGAAGCTTTCTTT. Using reference TRBV7-2 and TRBJ1-1 for the parts outside the CDR3, the full variable domain is GAGVSQSPSNKVTEKGKDVELRCDPISGHTALYWYRQSLGQGLEFLIYFQGNSAPDKSGLPSDRFSAERTGGSVSTLTIQRTQQEDSAVYLCASSLDRRVEAFFGQGTRLTVV.

In its sample, this clonotype was seen many times. The rearrangement links TRBV7-2 to TRBJ1-2, with 7 bases lining up with TRBD1. The trim removed 4 bases at V and 4 bases at J, leaving 6 bases unmatched. CDR3 length: 14 residues. Germline CDR1 is SGHTA and CDR2 is FQGNSA. CDR3 DNA sequence: TGTGCCAGCAGCTCCGGGACAGAAGCCTATGGCTACACCTTC. Protein sequence: CASSSGTEAYGYTF.

The table lists this clonotype with a few counts. This chain connects TRBV11-3 to TRBJ2-1, with a tentative D call TRBD1 (5 bases). V lost 0 bases to trimming and J lost 0 bases, with 12 bases between them. The CDR3 extends over 17 amino acids. Per the germline V gene, CDR1 is SGHNT and CDR2 is YENEEA. The CDR3, as DNA: TGTGCCAGCAGCTTAGAAGTAGGGGTGAGCTCCTACAATGAGCAGTTCTTC. Protein: CASSLEVGVSSYNEQFF. Full variable domain (remainder filled in from reference TRBV11-3 and TRBJ2-1): EAGVVQSPRYKIIEKKQPVAFWCNPISGHNTLYWYLQNLGQGPELLIRYENEEAVDDSQLPKDRFSAERLKGVDSTLKIQPAELGDSAVYLCASSLEVGVSSYNEQFFGPGTRLTVL.

The chain joins TRBV7-9 to TRBJ2-3; D is uncertain. V was trimmed by 5 bases and J by 8 bases, leaving 26 bases between them. CDR1 and CDR2 from the germline V gene are SEHNR and FQNEAQ (reference sequence). This CDR3 is 17 amino acids long. The CDR3: CASSARLRTDQAGTQYF. The CDR3 DNA reads TGTGCCAGCAGCGCAAGACTTCGGACCGATCAAGCCGGTACGCAGTATTTT.

J is TRBJ2-7 and V is TRBV27; 11 positions match TRBD2. The CDR3 is made up of 15 amino acids. In germline, CDR1 is MNHEY, CDR2 SMNVEV (reference sequence). The ends lost 5 bases at V and 3 bases at J; junction bases unmatched: 6. The CDR3 region has the DNA TGTGCCAGCAGTCCCGGGACTAGCGGATTCTACGAGCAGTACGTC. Amino acid sequence: CASSPGTSGFYEQYV.

This clonotype has a handful of counts. The chain recombines TRBV6-2 or TRBV6-3 with TRBJ1-2; a weak D match, TRBD1 (5 bases). The CDR3 loop spans 14 amino acids. V was clipped by 4 bases and J by 2 bases, with 11 bases between them. The germline V gene encodes CDR1 MNHEY and CDR2 SVGEGT. CDR3 protein: CASSFRVRNYGYTF. CDR3 nucleotides: TGTGCCAGCAGTTTCAGGGTCCGGAACTATGGCTACACCTTC.

The chain has TRBV24-1 and TRBJ2-1; a possible D gene is TRBD2 (6 bases). The germline V gene has CDR1 KGHDR and CDR2 SFDVKD. The V and J ends lost 3 bases and 5 bases respectively, with 13 bases between them. This CDR3 contains 15 residues. In nucleotides, the CDR3 is TGTGCCACCAGTGATAATCGGGACTGGGACAATGAGCAGTTCTTC. As protein: CATSDNRDWDNEQFF.

The chain is built from TRBV19 and TRBJ1-1; D gene unclear. V was cut by 2 bases and J by 1 base, with 8 bases left in between. This CDR3 is built from 14 residues. The V gene's germline CDR1 is LNHDA and CDR2 SQIVND (reference sequence). This chain's CDR3 is CASSISAENTEAFF. For the CDR3, the DNA is TGTGCCAGTAGTATATCGGCAGAGAACACTGAAGCTTTCTTT. The complete variable domain, with remaining parts taken from reference TRBV19 and TRBJ1-1, reads DGGITQSPKYLFRKEGQNVTLSCEQNLNHDAMYWYRQDPGQGLRLIYYSQIVNDFQKGDIAEGYSVSREKKESFPLTVTSAQKNPTAFYLCASSISAENTEAFFGQGTRLTVV.

This chain links TRBV7-2 with TRBJ2-1, with TRBD2 identical over 9 bases. Germline V gene lookup returns CDR1 SGHTA and CDR2 FQGNSA. The V and J ends lost 5 bases and 12 bases, in that order; junction bases with no gene match: 11. CDR3 size: 14 residues. This chain's CDR3 is CASSPTGREGWQFF. In DNA, the CDR3 is TGTGCCAGCAGCCCGACGGGGCGGGAGGGGTGGCAGTTCTTC.

This clonotype is deemed medium-sized (0.01 to 0.1%). The chain joins TRBV7-2 to TRBJ2-1, with 9 bases fitting TRBD1. The germline gives CDR1 SGHTA, CDR2 FQGNSA. This CDR3 is built from 15 residues. V lost 1 base and J lost 3; bases outside the gene matches: 1. The CDR3: CASSLVTGGYNEQFF. CDR3 sequence (DNA): TGTGCCAGCAGCTTAGTGACAGGGGGCTACAATGAGCAGTTCTTC.

This sequence joins TRBV6-5 and TRBJ2-3; D unresolved. The CDR3 extends over 13 amino acids. Trimming took 0 bases from V and 4 from J, leaving 5 bases between them. Germline V gives CDR1 MNHEY, CDR2 SVGAGI. The CDR3 reads CASSYSNPDTQYF. In DNA form, the CDR3 reads TGTGCCAGCAGTTACTCGAATCCAGATACGCAGTATTTT.